This TCR beta chain was recorded in a study of T cells after yellow fever vaccination (dated by TCRdb to about 2019). Turning to the overall study: The SMART-Seq v4 Ultra Low Input RNA kit was used to prepare libraries from fractions with low cell numbers. Two healthy male donors made up the cohort, one aged 18 to 30 years and the other aged 30 to 40 years. Blood was drawn at multiple timepoints before and after primary and secondary immunization, with bulk PBMC replicates and cell subsets isolated. Bulk TCR alpha and beta repertoires were sequenced longitudinally to track T-cell clones before and after primary and booster YFV17D yellow fever vaccination. Study-wide conclusions, independent of this receptor: After the booster, most of the clones that had expanded following primary vaccination were detected again (almost 98% of CD4 and more than 85% of CD8), which suggests that memory was broadly maintained. Because only two donors were included in the study, the extent to which the findings can be generalized is limited. Because abundant contaminating clonotypes from the bulk population could be contained in FACS-sorted repertoires, computational filtering was required. A small share of clonotypes was detected in both CD4 and CD8 compartments, with the overlap likely arising from convergent recombination. The secondary T-cell response was weaker than the primary response but faster, peaking on day 5 instead of day 15.

TCR cDNA was synthesized by 5'RACE template switching, which introduced a universal primer site and unique molecular identifiers. Priming for cDNA synthesis came from both the TCR alpha and TCR beta constant segments. Two PCR steps were used to amplify libraries, with sample barcodes and sequencing adapters being added in the second step. Sequencing of the libraries was done on either Illumina HiSeq 2500 (2x100 bp) or NovaSeq (2x150 bp). The authors processed their data as follows. Reads were demultiplexed and collapsed into UMI consensus sequences with MIGEC, and V(D)J alignment was performed with MiXCR. Using edgeR on replicate PBMC samples, clonotypes were called vaccine-responding if FDR was below 0.01 and the log2 fold change was above 5 up to day 15. CD4 or CD8 identity was assigned to each bulk clonotype according to whether the clonotype was present at higher abundance in the sequenced CD4 repertoire or the sequenced CD8 repertoire. Through fastp at Q25 and MiXCR, TCRdb rebuilt clones from the public reads, retaining in-frame beta chains. Every CDR3 protein is listed once, alongside the most common genes and DNA of its rows. V and J calls and clone size were set by TCRdb, not the authors. The sample has under 300,000 distinct CDR3 sequences on record, less than 9% of them singletons. The ten largest clones represent roughly 0.9% of the sample.

Interpreted using the paper, the treatment or condition label stands for: live attenuated yellow fever vaccine strain. PBMCs were isolated from peripheral blood using a standard Ficoll-Paque protocol. Dynabeads CD4 and CD8 positive selection kits were used to isolate the CD4 and CD8 T-cell fractions. TriZol was used to extract RNA from bulk PBMCs, CD4 and CD8 fractions, and dextramer-positive and dextramer-negative fractions. In the case of this clonotype: The clone's antigen remains unknown. Base qualities are not provided; no much larger clone lies one nucleotide away.

V and J are truncated by 5 bases and 8 bases respectively, leaving an intervening sequence of 15 bases. The CDR3 sequence holds 13 residues, the cysteine and phenylalanine included. Only CDR3 DNA remains: 39 bases, in frame from the first base. The germline V gene sets CDR1 to MGHDK and CDR2 to SYGVNS. This clonotype originated in a man aged 25 to 45 who received the YFV17D yellow fever vaccine. Sequencing was performed on CD4+ T cells sorted from PBMCs, taken 15 days after the yellow fever booster vaccination. The chain couples TRBV25-1 to TRBJ1-2; perhaps TRBD1 is the D gene, with 5 bases matching. The CDR3 in this case is CASSNTPGRGYTF. The nucleotides are TGTGCCAGCAGTAATACTCCAGGGAGAGGCTACACCTTC.